This TCR beta chain was documented in a study of cytomegalovirus exposure and HLA in healthy donors. The CDR3 extends over 15 amino acids. Germline V lookup: CDR1 LNHDA, CDR2 SQIVND (reference sequence). Deletions cut 5 bases from V and 1 base from J, with 14 bases between. Clones were read by immunoSEQ multiplex PCR, and TCRdb kept only the in-frame ones, dropping some. The table records over 100,000 clones, roughly 89% of them present only once. This chain connects TRBV19 to TRBJ1-1; the D gene is possibly TRBD1 (5 bases). The specimen was PBMCs. The clonotype comes from a young woman in good health and CMV-seronegative. CDR3 in amino acids: CASSREGTGNTEAFF. CDR3 DNA sequence: TGTGCCAGTAGTCGGGAGGGGACGGGGAACACTGAAGCTTTCTTT.